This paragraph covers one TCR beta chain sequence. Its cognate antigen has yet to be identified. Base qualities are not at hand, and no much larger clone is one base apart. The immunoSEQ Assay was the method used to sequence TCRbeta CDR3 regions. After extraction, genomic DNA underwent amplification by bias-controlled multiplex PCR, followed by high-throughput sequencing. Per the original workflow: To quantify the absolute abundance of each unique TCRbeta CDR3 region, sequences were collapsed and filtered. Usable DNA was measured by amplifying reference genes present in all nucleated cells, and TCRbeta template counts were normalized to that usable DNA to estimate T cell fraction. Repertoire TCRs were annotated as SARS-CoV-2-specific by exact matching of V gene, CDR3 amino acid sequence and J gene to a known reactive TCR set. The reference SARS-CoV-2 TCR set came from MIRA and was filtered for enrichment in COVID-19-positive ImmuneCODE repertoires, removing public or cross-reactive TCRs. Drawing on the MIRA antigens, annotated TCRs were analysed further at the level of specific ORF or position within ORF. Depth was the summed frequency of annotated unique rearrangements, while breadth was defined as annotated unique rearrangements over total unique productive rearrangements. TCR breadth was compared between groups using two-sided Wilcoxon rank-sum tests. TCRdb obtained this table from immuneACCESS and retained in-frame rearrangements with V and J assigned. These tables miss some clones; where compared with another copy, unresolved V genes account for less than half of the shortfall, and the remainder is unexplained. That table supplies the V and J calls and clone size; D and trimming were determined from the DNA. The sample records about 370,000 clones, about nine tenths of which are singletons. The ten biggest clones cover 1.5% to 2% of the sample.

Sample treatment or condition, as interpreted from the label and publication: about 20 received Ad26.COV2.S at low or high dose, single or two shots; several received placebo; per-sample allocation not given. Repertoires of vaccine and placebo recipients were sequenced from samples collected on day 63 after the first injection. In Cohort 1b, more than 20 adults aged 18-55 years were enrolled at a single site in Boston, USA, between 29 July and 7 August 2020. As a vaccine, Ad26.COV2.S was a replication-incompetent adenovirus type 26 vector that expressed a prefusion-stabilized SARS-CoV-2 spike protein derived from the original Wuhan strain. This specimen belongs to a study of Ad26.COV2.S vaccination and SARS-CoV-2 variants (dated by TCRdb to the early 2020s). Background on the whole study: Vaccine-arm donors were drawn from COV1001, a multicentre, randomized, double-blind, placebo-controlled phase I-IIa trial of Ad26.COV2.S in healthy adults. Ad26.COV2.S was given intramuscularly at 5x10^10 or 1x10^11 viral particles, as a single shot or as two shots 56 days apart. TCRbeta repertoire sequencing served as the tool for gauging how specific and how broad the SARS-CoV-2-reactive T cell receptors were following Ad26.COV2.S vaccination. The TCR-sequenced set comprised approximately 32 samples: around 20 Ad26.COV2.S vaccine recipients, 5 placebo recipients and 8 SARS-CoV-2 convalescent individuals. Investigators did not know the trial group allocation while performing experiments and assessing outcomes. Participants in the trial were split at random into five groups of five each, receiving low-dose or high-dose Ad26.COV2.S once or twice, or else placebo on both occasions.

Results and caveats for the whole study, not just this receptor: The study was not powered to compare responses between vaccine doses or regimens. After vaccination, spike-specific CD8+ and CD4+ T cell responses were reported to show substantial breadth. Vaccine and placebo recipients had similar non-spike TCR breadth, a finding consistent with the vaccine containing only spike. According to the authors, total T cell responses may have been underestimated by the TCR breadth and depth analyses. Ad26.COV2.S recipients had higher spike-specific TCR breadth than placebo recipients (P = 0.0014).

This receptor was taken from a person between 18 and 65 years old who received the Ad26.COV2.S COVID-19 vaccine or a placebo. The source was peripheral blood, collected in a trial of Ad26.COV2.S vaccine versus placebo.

Here is the DNA: TGTGCCAGCAGCCGGACTGAGCAGTTCTTC. Its product reads: CASSRTEQFF. The chain couples TRBV12-3 or TRBV12-4 to TRBJ2-1; the D gene cannot be named for sure. The CDR3 spans 10 residues, from the cysteine through the phenylalanine. CDR3 DNA is the only sequence kept; it has 30 bases, read in frame from the first base. V was cut back by 6 bases and J by 9 bases, leaving a gap of 6 bases between them.